The next 32 T cell receptor beta chains were all read from a single sample in a study of OX40 agonist ivuxolimab in advanced cancers. The table came from immunoSEQ multiplex PCR; TCRdb's copy has only in-frame clones and leaves some out. The sample records approximately 79,000 clones, more than 85% being singletons. The material was CD4+ or CD8+ T cells sorted from blood, obtained in a trial of the OX40 agonist ivuxolimab. These receptors all come from an adult with an advanced solid tumor such as melanoma, head and neck, liver or kidney cancer.

This rearrangement joins TRBV27 to TRBJ2-7; D not certain. Germline V CDR1 and CDR2: MNHEY, SMNVEV (reference sequence). This CDR3 region has 13 residues. The V and J ends lost 3 bases and 0 bases respectively, with 6 bases between them. Here the CDR3 DNA reads TGTGCCAGCAGTTTTCGCTACTCCTACGAGCAGTACTTC. Encoded protein: CASSFRYSYEQYF.

V is TRBV5-1 and J is TRBJ2-7; 7 bases line up with TRBD1. The germline V gene has CDR1 SGHRS and CDR2 YFSETQ. The CDR3 totals 13 residues. V was clipped by 0 bases and J by 5 bases; unmatched bases: 2. CDR3 protein: CASSLGDRDEQYF. DNA for the CDR3: TGCGCCAGCAGCTTGGGAGACAGGGACGAGCAGTACTTC.

The chain has TRBV5-1 and TRBJ1-6; D ambiguous. This CDR3 has 14 amino acids. Germline lookup yields CDR1 SGHRS and CDR2 YFSETQ. Trimming stripped 0 bases from V and 10 bases from J, with 11 bases between. In DNA form, the CDR3 reads TGCGCCAGCAGCTTGGCCTATCTCGGGTCACCCCTCCACTTT. This gives the protein CASSLAYLGSPLHF.

CDR3 nucleotides: TGTGCCAGCAGCTTTACTGGGACTTACGAGCAGTACTTC. It yields the protein CASSFTGTYEQYF. The chain couples TRBV5-6 to TRBJ2-7, with a weak D call TRBD2 (6 bases). Germline CDR1 reads SGHDT; CDR2 reads YYEEEE. V lost 2 bases, J lost 4 bases, and 10 bases lay in between. This CDR3 spans 13 amino acids.

V is TRBV7-8 and J is TRBJ2-3, with 10 bases identical to TRBD2. V shed 5 bases, J shed 3 bases, and the junction held 5 bases outside the gene matches. The CDR3 sequence is 15 residues long. CDR1 and CDR2 (germline): SGHVS, FQNEAQ. In DNA form, the CDR3 reads TGTGCCAGCAGCGCTGGACTAGCGGATACAGATACGCAGTATTTT. Translation gives CASSAGLADTDTQYF.

A note on this clone: This same CDR3 is encoded by further DNA sequences in the sample. The rearrangement joins TRBV18 to TRBJ2-1, with 8 bases matching TRBD1. Germline values: CDR1 KGHSH, CDR2 LQKENI. J gave up 4 bases and V 3 bases, and 5 bases lay outside the gene matches. This CDR3 is built from 15 residues. The CDR3 DNA follows: TGTGCCAGCTCACCCGGACAGGGTACGTACAATGAGCAGTTCTTC. It specifies CASSPGQGTYNEQFF. Full variable domain (missing parts from reference TRBV18 and TRBJ2-1): NAGVMQNPRHLVRRRGQEARLRCSPMKGHSHVYWYRQLPEEGLKFMVYLQKENIIDESGMPKERFSAEFPKEGPSILRIQQVVRGDSAAYFCASSPGQGTYNEQFFGPGTRLTVL.

This clone has just one count. The J gene is TRBJ2-7, the V gene TRBV4-1; a possible D gene is TRBD2 (6 bases). Germline CDR1 reads MGHRA; CDR2 reads YSYEKL. V was pared by 1 base and J by 2 bases, with 18 bases between. The CDR3 covers 17 residues. CDR3 nucleotides: TGCGCCAGCAGCCAAGGGGGACGGGGGTCCCAACCCTACGAGCAGTACTTC. Its translation: CASSQGGRGSQPYEQYF.

This chain joins TRBV6-5 and TRBJ1-6; D unresolved. V lost 6 bases and J 6 bases, leaving 12 bases between the germline ends. The CDR3 runs 14 residues. The germline V gene encodes CDR1 MNHEY and CDR2 SVGAGI. The DNA for the CDR3 is TGTGCCAGCAGCCTACGGCGCTTTAATTCACCCCTCCACTTT. It encodes CASSLRRFNSPLHF.

The chain uses TRBV6-5 and TRBJ1-6; 9 bases are a match to TRBD1. Germline CDR1 is MNHEY and CDR2 is SVGAGI. The junction had 7 bases not matched to a gene; V was cut back by 6 bases and J by 7 bases. This CDR3 is built from 15 residues. The CDR3 region has the DNA TGTGCCAGCAGATCCTTCGGGACAGGGAATTCACCCCTCCACTTT. This gives the protein CASRSFGTGNSPLHF.

Concerning this clone: Other DNA sequences of this sample code for an identical CDR3. V and J are TRBV19 and TRBJ2-7; D possibly uses TRBD1 or TRBD2 (5 bases each). Germline V lookup: CDR1 LNHDA, CDR2 SQIVND (reference sequence). The V and J ends lost 3 bases and 5 bases respectively, with 20 bases between them. This CDR3 is 16 amino acids long. The CDR3 spells CASSIFGAGQGHEQYF. The CDR3 region has the DNA TGTGCCAGTAGTATCTTCGGGGCAGGCCAAGGCCACGAGCAGTACTTC.

The genes are TRBV6-6 and TRBJ2-5; D unresolved. V shed 0 bases and J shed 2 bases, with 7 bases lying between them. There are 14 residues in the CDR3. In germline, CDR1 is MNHNY, CDR2 SVGAGI (reference sequence). The CDR3 nucleotides are TGTGCCAGCAGTTACTCAAGGTCACAAGAGACCCAGTACTTC. Translation: CASSYSRSQETQYF.

The rearrangement joins TRBV28 to TRBJ2-7; 11 positions match TRBD1. V dropped 4 bases and J dropped 4; count of bases not matched to a gene: 6. CDR1 is MDHEN, CDR2 SYDVKM, per germline. The CDR3 is made up of 15 amino acids. The CDR3 DNA sequence: TGTGCCAGCAGTTCCCCCGGGACAGGGGGTTACGAGCAGTACTTC. As protein: CASSSPGTGGYEQYF.

This chain connects TRBV6-1 to TRBJ1-5; D is ambiguous. The CDR3 has 12 amino acids. The V end lost 10 bases, the J end lost 1 base, and 8 bases lay between the germline ends. Germline lookup yields CDR1 MNHNS and CDR2 SASEGT. CDR3: CATVESNQPQHF. DNA of the CDR3: TGTGCCACCGTGGAGAGCAATCAGCCCCAGCATTTT.

The chain carries TRBV19 and TRBJ2-1; 7 bases are a match to TRBD1. The ends lost 9 bases at V and 2 bases at J; junction bases unmatched: 10. CDR3 size: 15 residues. Germline lookup yields CDR1 LNHDA and CDR2 SQIVND (reference sequence). CDR3 region: CASCPDRSAYNEQFF. The CDR3 DNA sequence: TGTGCCAGCTGTCCGGACAGGAGCGCCTACAATGAGCAGTTCTTC. The whole variable domain, remainder taken from reference TRBV19 and TRBJ2-1, is DGGITQSPKYLFRKEGQNVTLSCEQNLNHDAMYWYRQDPGQGLRLIYYSQIVNDFQKGDIAEGYSVSREKKESFPLTVTSAQKNPTAFYLCASCPDRSAYNEQFFGPGTRLTVL.

This clone came up once. The chain links TRBV18 to TRBJ1-1; 8 bases match TRBD1. CDR1 is KGHSH, CDR2 LQKENI, per germline. With V trimmed by 3 bases and J by 0 bases, 9 bases remained unmatched. The CDR3 has 17 residues. Here the CDR3 DNA reads TGTGCCAGCTCACCCGGACAGGGATGGGATATGAACACTGAAGCTTTCTTT. It codes for CASSPGQGWDMNTEAFF.

This chain links TRBV6-1 with TRBJ1-1, with D perhaps TRBD1 (6 bases). The germline V gene has CDR1 MNHNS and CDR2 SASEGT. This CDR3 has 14 residues. With 6 bases removed from V and 1 base from J, the gap between germline ends came to 12 bases. CDR3 protein: CASSHGQQNTEAFF. The CDR3 coding sequence is TGTGCCAGCAGCCACGGACAGCAGAACACTGAAGCTTTCTTT.

V is TRBV5-1 and J is TRBJ2-3, with D possibly being TRBD1 (6 bases). The CDR3 extends over 15 amino acids. Trimming left V 2 bases short and J 0 bases short, with 10 bases between. Germline assignment: CDR1 SGHRS and CDR2 YFSETQ. The DNA of the CDR3 is TGCGCCAGCAGCTTAGACAGGCCGAGCACAGATACGCAGTATTTT. Residues: CASSLDRPSTDTQYF.

The rearrangement links TRBV4-3 to TRBJ2-5; D is perhaps TRBD1 (5 bases). CDR1 is LGHNA and CDR2 is YSLEER in the germline V gene. Trimming removed 4 bases at V and 5 bases at J, with 17 bases between. CDR3 length: 15 amino acids. The CDR3 region is CASSPAGRVEETQYF. The DNA of the CDR3 is TGCGCCAGCAGCCCGGCAGGCAGGGTCGAGGAGACCCAGTACTTC.

V is TRBV5-5 and J is TRBJ2-3; the D is unclear. The CDR3 is 16 amino acids. CDR1 SGHKS and CDR2 YYEKEE come from the germline V gene (reference sequence). The V and J ends lost 1 base and 2 bases respectively, with 14 bases between them. The CDR3 coding sequence is TGTGCCAGCAGCTTGCAACCCGGAGCCGTCACAGATACGCAGTATTTT. Amino acids: CASSLQPGAVTDTQYF.

V gene TRBV7-9 combines with J gene TRBJ2-2; no clear D gene. The germline CDR1 and CDR2 sequences are SEHNR and FQNEAQ (reference sequence). The CDR3 totals 13 residues. V lost 1 base, J lost 5 bases, and 5 bases lay in between. The CDR3 loop reads CASSLDGTGELFF. CDR3 bases: TGTGCCAGCAGCTTAGACGGGACCGGGGAGCTGTTTTTT.

The chain joins TRBV7-2 to TRBJ1-1, with D perhaps TRBD1 (5 bases). CDR3 size: 14 residues. The germline gives CDR1 SGHTA, CDR2 FQGNSA. V was clipped by 1 base and J by 2 bases, with 8 bases between them. CDR3 nucleotide sequence: TGTGCCAGCAGCTTAGGAGGGGTTAACACTGAAGCTTTCTTT. This translates into CASSLGGVNTEAFF. The entire variable domain, with the rest obtained from reference TRBV7-2 and TRBJ1-1, is as follows: GAGVSQSPSNKVTEKGKDVELRCDPISGHTALYWYRQSLGQGLEFLIYFQGNSAPDKSGLPSDRFSAERTGGSVSTLTIQRTQQEDSAVYLCASSLGGVNTEAFFGQGTRLTVV.

The rearrangement joins TRBV7-6 to TRBJ2-5; no reliable D call. CDR3 length: 12 amino acids. The germline gives CDR1 SGHVS, CDR2 FNYEAQ. Trimming shortened V by 1 base and J by 3 bases, and 3 bases separated the two germline ends. CDR3 residues: CASSLEKETQYF. CDR3 DNA sequence: TGTGCCAGCAGCTTAGAGAAAGAGACCCAGTACTTC.

The chain couples TRBV9 to TRBJ2-1, with 12 bases aligning to TRBD2. Germline V CDR1 and CDR2: SGDLS, YYNGEE. With V trimmed by 4 bases and J by 0 bases, 5 bases remained unmatched. The CDR3 covers 17 residues. Here the CDR3 reads CASSPTSGRLSYNEQFF. The DNA of the CDR3 is TGTGCCAGCAGCCCCACTAGCGGGAGGCTCTCCTACAATGAGCAGTTCTTC.

The chain recombines TRBV18 with TRBJ2-7, with 7 bases fitting TRBD2. The CDR3 is 17 amino acids. Germline V gene lookup returns CDR1 KGHSH and CDR2 LQKENI. V shed 6 bases, J shed 0 bases, and the junction held 14 bases outside the gene matches. In DNA form, the CDR3 reads TGTGCCAGCTCCAACCAGGAGCGGGACTTTAGCTCCTACGAGCAGTACTTC. Protein: CASSNQERDFSSYEQYF.

This chain uses TRBV10-3 with TRBJ2-5; weak D call: TRBD2 (7 bases). The germline V gene encodes CDR1 ENHRY and CDR2 SYGVKD. Trimming cost V 8 bases and J 5 bases, with 18 bases left between them. This CDR3 region has 14 residues. The CDR3 loop reads CAIWNGGAGETQYF. The CDR3 coding sequence is TGTGCCATCTGGAATGGGGGGGCAGGCGAGACCCAGTACTTC.

The gene calls are TRBV18 and TRBJ1-1; D unclear. The CDR3 is made up of 13 amino acids. The V gene lost 5 bases and the J gene lost 1 base, with 8 bases spanning the gap. Germline V gene lookup returns CDR1 KGHSH and CDR2 LQKENI. The chain's CDR3 is CASSATTNTEAFF. In DNA form, the CDR3 reads TGTGCCAGCTCAGCCACAACGAACACTGAAGCTTTCTTT.

This clone was detected once. The chain recombines TRBV19 with TRBJ1-5; D gene uncertain. The CDR3 has 15 amino acids. V dropped 1 base and J dropped 0 bases, with 7 bases sitting between them. Looked up from germline, CDR1 is LNHDA and CDR2 is SQIVND (reference sequence). CDR3 protein: CASSIAQASNQPQHF. CDR3 bases: TGTGCCAGTAGTATAGCGCAGGCTAGCAATCAGCCCCAGCATTTT.

The chain uses TRBV7-2 and TRBJ2-3; 11 bases align to TRBD2. The CDR3 spans 17 residues. V shed 3 bases, J shed 0 bases, and the junction held 5 bases outside the gene matches. CDR1 is SGHTA and CDR2 is FQGNSA in the germline V gene. The CDR3, as DNA: TGTGCCAGCAGCTTGACTAGCGGGACCCCCAGCACAGATACGCAGTATTTT. Protein product: CASSLTSGTPSTDTQYF. Combining the CDR3 with reference TRBV7-2 and TRBJ2-3 gives the whole variable domain GAGVSQSPSNKVTEKGKDVELRCDPISGHTALYWYRQSLGQGLEFLIYFQGNSAPDKSGLPSDRFSAERTGGSVSTLTIQRTQQEDSAVYLCASSLTSGTPSTDTQYFGPGTRLTVL.

This clone was counted only a few times. The chain has TRBV7-9 and TRBJ2-1; TRBD2 is a possible D gene (6 bases). Germline V lookup: CDR1 SEHNR, CDR2 FQNEAQ (reference sequence). V was trimmed by 0 bases and J by 12 bases, leaving 12 bases between them. The CDR3 extends over 13 amino acids. CDR3 in DNA: TGTGCCAGCAGCTTAGCAGAGTCCGGGGGGCAGTTCTTC. Its translation is CASSLAESGGQFF. The full variable domain, completed using reference TRBV7-9 and TRBJ2-1, is DTGVSQNPRHKITKRGQNVTFRCDPISEHNRLYWYRQTLGQGPEFLTYFQNEAQLEKSRLLSDRFSAERPKGSFSTLEIQRTEQGDSAMYLCASSLAESGGQFFGPGTRLTVL.

V gene TRBV18 combines with J gene TRBJ1-4; no clear D. This CDR3 spans 16 amino acids. The germline V and J ends were trimmed by 2 bases and 0 bases, with 10 bases remaining between them. Germline V gene lookup returns CDR1 KGHSH and CDR2 LQKENI. The CDR3 sequence: CASSPGSMSTNEKLFF. The CDR3 DNA reads TGTGCCAGCTCACCAGGCAGCATGTCAACTAATGAAAAACTGTTTTTT.

The CDR3 DNA is TGTGCCAGCAGCCCTTCCGGGTCTCCGGCCATTCAGTACTTC. Translating gives CASSPSGSPAIQYF. The chain joins TRBV28 to TRBJ2-4, with D unresolved. Between the trimmed V and J ends, which lost 6 bases and 9 bases, there was a span of 18 bases. Germline V gives CDR1 MDHEN, CDR2 SYDVKM. This CDR3 contains 14 residues.

The gene calls are TRBV19 and TRBJ1-4; possibly TRBD1 for D (6 bases). CDR1 and CDR2 from the germline V gene are LNHDA and SQIVND (reference sequence). The CDR3 totals 15 residues. Trimming pared 3 bases from V and 6 bases from J, leaving 14 bases between. The CDR3 DNA follows: TGTGCCAGTAGTATCCAGGGGAGGCGGGATGAAAAACTGTTTTTT. Translated: CASSIQGRRDEKLFF.